Below are 13 T cell receptor beta chains sequenced from a single sample in a study of cytomegalovirus exposure and HLA in healthy donors. Generated by immunoSEQ multiplex PCR, the TCRdb table keeps only in-frame clones and is missing some. The table has about 97,000 clones, approximately 94% seen once; the top ten hold approximately 1%. The sequenced sample was PBMCs. The receptors here all came from a woman younger than 35 in good health and CMV-seronegative.

CDR3 coding DNA: TGTGCCAGCAGCTTAGGAGCTCCCTTTAGCTCCTACAATGAGCAGTTCTTC. Protein product: CASSLGAPFSSYNEQFF. J is TRBJ2-1 and V is TRBV7-6; no definite D call. Germline CDR1 SGHVS, CDR2 FNYEAQ. V was cut by 1 base and J by 0 bases, with 13 bases left in between. The CDR3 contains 17 residues.

The V call is TRBV6-5, the J call TRBJ2-2, with D maybe TRBD2 (6 bases). CDR1 and CDR2 (germline): MNHEY, SVGAGI. CDR3 size: 14 residues. As DNA, the CDR3 is TGTGCTACCGCCCGGCGGGGGAACACCGGGGAGCTGTTTTTT. This gives the protein CATARRGNTGELFF.

V and J are TRBV7-9 and TRBJ2-4, with D unresolved. Trimming pared 5 bases from V and 5 bases from J, leaving 10 bases between. Germline V gene sequence: CDR1 SEHNR, CDR2 FQNEAQ (reference sequence). The CDR3 is 13 amino acids. In nucleotides, the CDR3 is TGTGCCAGCAGCCCCGGTGGGCAAAACATTCAGTACTTC. It is translated as CASSPGGQNIQYF.

The chain combines TRBV7-9 with TRBJ2-5; 9 bases are shared with TRBD2. V lost 5 bases, J lost 2 bases, and 12 bases stayed unmatched. The germline V gene encodes CDR1 SEHNR and CDR2 FQNEAQ (reference sequence). This CDR3 spans 17 amino acids. CDR3 protein: CASSTEGASGTQETQYF. The CDR3 bases are TGTGCCAGCAGCACGGAAGGGGCTAGCGGGACTCAAGAGACCCAGTACTTC.

In DNA form, the CDR3 reads TGTGCCAGCAGCGCGTCAGGACTTTTACCCTCCTACGAGCAGTACTTC. The encoded protein is CASSASGLLPSYEQYF. The genes are TRBV7-2 and TRBJ2-7; possibly TRBD2 for D (5 bases). The CDR3 runs 16 residues. In germline, CDR1 is SGHTA, CDR2 FQGNSA. Trimming stripped 5 bases from V and 0 bases from J, with 17 bases between.

The gene calls are TRBV4-3 and TRBJ2-7; 8 nucleotides align to TRBD2. With V trimmed by 1 base and J by 5 bases, 7 bases remained unmatched. The CDR3 totals 15 residues. CDR1 and CDR2 from the germline V gene are LGHNA and YSLEER. As DNA, the CDR3 is TGCGCCAGCAGCCAAGGGACTAGCCCGCACGACGAGCAGTACTTC. Protein product: CASSQGTSPHDEQYF.

This clone was seen only once. The V gene is TRBV9, the J gene TRBJ1-1, with TRBD1 matching 7 bases. This CDR3 contains 14 residues. Germline loops: CDR1 SGDLS, CDR2 YYNGEE. V lost 4 bases to trimming and J lost 1 base; unmatched junction nucleotides: 4. CDR3 region: CASSTGTANTEAFF. In DNA form, the CDR3 reads TGTGCCAGCAGCACCGGGACAGCGAACACTGAAGCTTTCTTT.

This rearrangement joins TRBV2 to TRBJ1-2; D call uncertain. Trimming left V 1 base short and J 8 bases short, with 17 bases between. The CDR3 loop spans 15 amino acids. Germline V gene data show CDR1 as SNHLY and CDR2 as FYNNEI. The CDR3 loop reads CASSEVPRPPGGYTF. The CDR3, as DNA: TGTGCCAGCAGTGAAGTTCCCCGCCCGCCGGGAGGCTACACCTTC. The entire variable domain, with the rest obtained from reference TRBV2 and TRBJ1-2, is as follows: EPEVTQTPSHQVTQMGQEVILRCVPISNHLYFYWYRQILGQKVEFLVSFYNNEISEKSEIFDDQFSVERPDGSNFTLKIRSTKLEDSAMYFCASSEVPRPPGGYTFGSGTRLTVV.

The chain has TRBV6-5 and TRBJ1-1; TRBD1 matches 10 bases. V was clipped by 7 bases and J by 4 bases; unmatched bases: 6. CDR1 is MNHEY, CDR2 SVGAGI, per germline. There are 14 residues in the CDR3. In DNA, the CDR3 is TGTGCCAGCAAGACCGGGACAGGGGTCACTGAAGCTTTCTTT. This codes for CASKTGTGVTEAFF.

This clone occurred once. The V call is TRBV6-4, the J call TRBJ2-3; TRBD1 is a possible D gene (6 bases). Trimming took off 3 bases at V and 0 bases at J, with 7 bases between the two ends. The length of the CDR3 is 14 residues. Germline-derived CDR1 and CDR2 are MRHNA and SNTAGT. As DNA, the CDR3 is TGTGCCAGCAGTGAGACAGGTAGCACAGATACGCAGTATTTT. This sequence encodes CASSETGSTDTQYF.

The V gene is TRBV9, the J gene TRBJ2-4; D gene unclear. This CDR3 has 14 residues. Looked up from germline, CDR1 is SGDLS and CDR2 is YYNGEE. The V end lost 2 bases, the J end lost 1 base, and 7 bases lay between the germline ends. CDR3 DNA: TGTGCCAGCAGCGTCGGTTCGGCCAAAAACATTCAGTACTTC. It encodes CASSVGSAKNIQYF.

This sequence joins TRBV27 and TRBJ1-1; D gene uncertain. Trimming shortened V by 5 bases and J by 4 bases, and 23 bases separated the two germline ends. The CDR3 contains 17 residues. Germline assignment: CDR1 MNHEY and CDR2 SMNVEV (reference sequence). CDR3: CASSPFPKEASATEAFF. The DNA of the CDR3 is TGTGCCAGCAGTCCGTTCCCTAAGGAAGCGTCGGCCACTGAAGCTTTCTTT.

The gene calls are TRBV7-2 and TRBJ1-5; D is perhaps TRBD1 (6 bases). The CDR3 runs to 16 residues. V lost 5 bases and J lost 7, with 21 bases in between. CDR1 SGHTA and CDR2 FQGNSA come from the germline V gene. Here the CDR3 DNA reads TGTGCCAGCAGCGCCCTGGGGACAAATATCGTGCAGCCCCAGCATTTT. This translates into CASSALGTNIVQPQHF.